This T cell receptor (beta chain) was found in a study of blood T cells in healthy people across ages. This clonotype has more than one count but fewer than ten. As yet, its antigen is unknown. Primed by a sample-barcoded 5' primer and a J-beta primer mix, a second PCR proceeded for about 6 to 12 cycles. MiXCR, applied by TCRdb to the 5' RACE reads, yields one record per CDR3 protein. Of about 1.8 million distinct CDR3 sequences in the sample, about 49% are singletons; the top ten hold over 2%. Findings and caveats of the study: Per million T cells, TCR beta diversity dropped about linearly as age rose. No conclusive comparison of naive versus antigen-experienced cells was possible with unsorted PBMCs.

The germline CDR1 and CDR2 sequences are SGHTA and FQGNSA. The V gene end was trimmed by 5 bases and the J gene end by 12 bases; junction bases not matched to a gene: 7. The CDR3 contains 12 residues. Samples each had at least 6 micrograms of total RNA extracted. This receptor was taken from a woman aged 40 to 49 in good health. The chain links TRBV7-2 to TRBJ2-1; 7 bases align to TRBD1. Sequences were obtained from blood. This CDR3 is CASSVQGQGQFF. CDR3 DNA: TGTGCCAGCAGCGTACAGGGGCAAGGGCAGTTCTTC. The whole variable domain, filled in from reference TRBV7-2 and TRBJ2-1, reads GAGVSQSPSNKVTEKGKDVELRCDPISGHTALYWYRQSLGQGLEFLIYFQGNSAPDKSGLPSDRFSAERTGGSVSTLTIQRTQQEDSAVYLCASSVQGQGQFFGPGTRLTVL.